Listed below are T cell receptor beta chains from one sample, sequenced in a study of CD8 T cells in ankylosing spondylitis. TCRdb fed the 5' RACE reads into MiXCR, producing one record per CDR3 protein. The sample yields around 540,000 distinct CDR3 sequences, roughly 13% seen once. What was sequenced was blood, either unsorted or a sorted T cell fraction (not recorded which). These receptors were obtained from a male donor with ankylosing spondylitis. Each CDR3 is given with its conserved first and last residue.

cdr3_aa: CATSDSDRGPGGELFF
v_call: TRBV24-1

cdr3_aa: CSARPTGGYTEAFF
v_call: TRBV20-1

cdr3_aa: CASSLGVLAGVEQYF
v_call: TRBV11-2

cdr3_aa: CASSGSRGNEQFF
v_call: TRBV5-1

cdr3_aa: CASSLVTANYGYTF
v_call: TRBV5-1

cdr3_aa: CASSLQGLYNSPLHF
v_call: TRBV3-1

cdr3_aa: CASSSGTGPTEAFF
v_call: TRBV11-2

cdr3_aa: CASSLTGFYGYTF
v_call: TRBV7-2

cdr3_aa: CASRPEGGNTIYF
v_call: TRBV27

cdr3_aa: CSAFLARGSYNEQFF
v_call: TRBV20-1

cdr3_aa: CASSGLGGLNYGYTF
v_call: TRBV5-5

cdr3_aa: CASSSLLVRNTEAFF
v_call: TRBV6-1

cdr3_aa: CASSLGGAANYGYTF
v_call: TRBV5-1

cdr3_aa: CASSEGGSGANVLTF
v_call: TRBV6-1

cdr3_aa: CASSEGQGSDIQYF
v_call: TRBV6-1

cdr3_aa: CASSPGPDFYGKNGYTF
v_call: TRBV5-1

cdr3_aa: CASSDYGSNEQFF
v_call: TRBV2